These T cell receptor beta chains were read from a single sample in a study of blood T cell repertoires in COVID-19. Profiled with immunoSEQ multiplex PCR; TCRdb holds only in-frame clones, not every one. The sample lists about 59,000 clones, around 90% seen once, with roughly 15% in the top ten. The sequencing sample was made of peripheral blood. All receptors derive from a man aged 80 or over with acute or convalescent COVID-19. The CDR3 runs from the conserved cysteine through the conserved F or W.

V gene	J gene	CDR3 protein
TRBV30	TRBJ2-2	CAWSAQVNTGELFF
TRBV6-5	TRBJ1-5	CASRLDSSHQPQHF
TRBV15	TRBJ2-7	CATSRGIAGAATYEQYF
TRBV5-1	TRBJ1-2	CASSLAGQGATGYTF
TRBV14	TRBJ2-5	CASSPGQIQETQYF
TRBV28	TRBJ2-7	CASSSTGTPSYEQYF
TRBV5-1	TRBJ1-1	CASSPDRDTEAFF
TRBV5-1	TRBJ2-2	CASSLAGETGELFF
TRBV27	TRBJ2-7	CASSPSVNFYEQYF
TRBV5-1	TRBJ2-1	CASSRITGTGEQFF
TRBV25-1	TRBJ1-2	CASSAGQGNYGYTF
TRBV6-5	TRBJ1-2	CASSSDRVGYTF
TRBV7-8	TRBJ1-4	CASNLQGSATNEKLFF
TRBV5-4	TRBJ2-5	CASSLGTSGIKETQYF
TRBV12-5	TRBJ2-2	CASGLVLGTANTGELFF
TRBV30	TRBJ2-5	CAWSYGGAPSTETQYF
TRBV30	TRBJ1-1	CAWSEDRGRGAFF
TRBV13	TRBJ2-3	CASSLKTGSADTQYF
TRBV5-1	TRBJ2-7	CASSSSGQIYEQYF
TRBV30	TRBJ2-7	CAWTSGPRGNEQYF
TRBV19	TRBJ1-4	CASSDAGQVEEKLFF
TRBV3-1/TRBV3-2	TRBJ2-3	CASSQVSGTDTQYF
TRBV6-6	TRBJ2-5	CASSYNRQPSQETQYF
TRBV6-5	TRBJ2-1	CASKSGGPEREQFF
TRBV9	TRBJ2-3	CASSVVGAASTDTQYF
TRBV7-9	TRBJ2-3	CASSLLGGDTQYF
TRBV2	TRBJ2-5	CASSETRASGKETQYF
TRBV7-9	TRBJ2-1	CASSLQGFTYNEQFF
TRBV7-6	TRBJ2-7	CASSPRQYYEQYF
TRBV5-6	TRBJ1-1	CASSGQGRAEAFF
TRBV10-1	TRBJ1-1	CASSDGVEEAFF
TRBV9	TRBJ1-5	CASSVGGVSNQPQHF
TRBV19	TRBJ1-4	CASSIRFLGQIHATNEKLFF
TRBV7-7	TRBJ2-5	CASSRSGGQETQYF
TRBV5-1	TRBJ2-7	CASSLTSGGYSYEQYF
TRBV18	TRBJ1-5	CASSPGDNQPQHF
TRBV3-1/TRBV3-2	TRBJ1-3	CASSLTRGTGNTIYF
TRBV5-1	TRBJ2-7	CASSLAIGGGYEQYF
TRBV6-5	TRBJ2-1	CASMRQGARGEQFF
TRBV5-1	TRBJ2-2	CASSFPLAGGQSTGELFF
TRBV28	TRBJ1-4	CASSHPGTGNEKLFF
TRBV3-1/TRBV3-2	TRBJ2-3	CASSQSLAGPSLFGTQYF
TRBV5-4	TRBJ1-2	CASSLGSNYGYTF
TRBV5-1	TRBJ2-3	CASSFWGGAESTDTQYF
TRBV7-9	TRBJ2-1	CASSSFDRGGYNEQFF